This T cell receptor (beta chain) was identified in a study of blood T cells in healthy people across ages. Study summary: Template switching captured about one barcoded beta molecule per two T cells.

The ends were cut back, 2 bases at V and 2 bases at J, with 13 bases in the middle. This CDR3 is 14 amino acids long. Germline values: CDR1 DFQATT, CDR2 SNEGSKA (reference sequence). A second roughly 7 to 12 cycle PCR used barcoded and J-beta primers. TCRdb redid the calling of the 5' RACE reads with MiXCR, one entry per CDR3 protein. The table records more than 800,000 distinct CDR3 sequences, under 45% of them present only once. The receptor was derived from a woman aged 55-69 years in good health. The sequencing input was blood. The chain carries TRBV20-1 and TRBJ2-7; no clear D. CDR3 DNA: TGCAGTGCTAGACAGGACCCCGGGCCCTACGAGCAGTACTTC. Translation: CSARQDPGPYEQYF.